The present TCR beta chain was sequenced within a study of CD8 T cells in ankylosing spondylitis (dated by TCRdb to 2016 to 2017). Regarding the study in general: To find TCR variants linked to disease, the study profiled T cell receptor beta repertoires in ankylosing spondylitis patients and healthy donors. The full study cohort was made up of about 25 ankylosing spondylitis patients and approximately 100 healthy donors. Peripheral blood was sampled, and synovial fluid was additionally collected from ankylosing spondylitis patients.

Trimming removed 2 bases from V and 2 bases from J, leaving 6 bases between the germline ends. CDR1 and CDR2, looked up from the germline V gene, are MNHNS and SASEGT. Spanning cysteine to phenylalanine, the CDR3 consists of 13 amino acids. Left in the record is the CDR3 DNA by itself, 39 bases read in frame from the first base. On the study overall, not on this receptor specifically: A CD8+ phenotype was shown by the disease-linked clones, which were found at relatively low frequencies in peripheral blood. Blood from ankylosing spondylitis patients appeared to be characterized by a TCR beta motif composed of eight or nine highly homologous amino acid variants. The disease-linked clones were reported as significantly enriched in matched synovial fluid samples from ankylosing spondylitis patients. Some of the motif variants had been reported before in the synovial fluid and blood of reactive arthritis patients, a finding that suggests common disease-initiation mechanisms.

The reads were generated on an Illumina HiSeq 2500. TCR beta libraries were prepared by quantitative 5'-RACE with molecular barcodes. The paper's data handling went like this. A new computational method based on a probabilistic model of VDJ rearrangement was used to identify disease-linked TCR variants. TCRdb trimmed the raw reads at Q25, called clones with MiXCR and kept productive beta chains. All rows with the same CDR3 protein become a single entry with the most common DNA and genes. The V and J calls here are based on TCRdb, not the publication. The sample table lists around 450,000 distinct CDR3 sequences, about 24% of them with a count of one. 0.85% to 1% of the sample belongs to the ten largest clones. This clonotype was detected a few times. Its antigen specificity is not known. No per-base quality is available; no much larger clone lies one base away.

This sequence uses TRBV6-1 and TRBJ2-5; there is no confident call for the D gene. Source material: blood, either unsorted or a sorted T cell fraction (not recorded which). The receptor was isolated from a male donor with ankylosing spondylitis. The CDR3 has the sequence CASSERFQETQYF. The nucleotide sequence is given as TGTGCCAGCAGTGAAAGGTTTCAAGAGACCCAGTACTTC.